The next 9 T cell receptor beta chains were all read from a single sample in a study of identical twins. Each CDR3 protein gets one entry after TCRdb re-called the 5' RACE reads with MiXCR. The sample carries some 630,000 distinct CDR3 sequences, about 7.6% recorded once. This sample was shared with a second study, whose subject was yellow fever vaccine responses in identical twins.

Source material: PBMCs. These receptors were obtained from a woman in her late teens or twenties in good health.

This clonotype appeared many times. The V call is TRBV4-1, the J call TRBJ2-7, with 8 bases matching TRBD2. The J segment lost 6 bases and the V segment lost 0 bases, leaving 7 bases of the junction unmatched. This CDR3 contains 15 residues. Germline V gene lookup returns CDR1 MGHRA and CDR2 YSYEKL. In DNA form, the CDR3 reads TGCGCCAGCAGCCAAGAATTCGGGGGGGCAGCCGAGCAGTACTTC. Its translation: CASSQEFGGAAEQYF.

This clonotype came up a few times. V gene TRBV5-1 combines with J gene TRBJ2-5, with TRBD1 identical over 7 bases. This CDR3 has 14 amino acids. The germline V gene encodes CDR1 SGHRS and CDR2 YFSETQ. The junction had 11 bases not matched to a gene; V was cut back by 7 bases and J by 5 bases. In nucleotides, the CDR3 is TGCGCCAGCGGGACAGACCGGGTCCTGGAGACCCAGTACTTC. Translated: CASGTDRVLETQYF. Based on the CDR3 plus reference TRBV5-1 and TRBJ2-5, the full variable domain is KAGVTQTPRYLIKTRGQQVTLSCSPISGHRSVSWYQQTPGQGLQFLFEYFSETQRNKGNFPGRFSGRQFSNSRSEMNVSTLELGDSALYLCASGTDRVLETQYFGPGTRLLVL.

CDR3 DNA: TGTGCCAGCAGCGCAACTAGTACGAACACCGGGGAGCTGTTTTTT. This encodes CASSATSTNTGELFF. The V call is TRBV9, the J call TRBJ2-2, with D maybe TRBD2 (5 bases). The CDR3 extends over 15 amino acids. The germline gives CDR1 SGDLS, CDR2 YYNGEE. With 3 bases removed from V and 0 bases from J, the gap between germline ends came to 9 bases.

This clonotype was detected many times. The V and J genes are TRBV5-6 and TRBJ2-2; D is undetermined. With 0 bases removed from V and 6 bases from J, the gap between germline ends came to 15 bases. Germline assignment: CDR1 SGHDT and CDR2 YYEEEE. The CDR3 spans 16 residues. CDR3 sequence reads: CASSLVRSGFPGELFF. The CDR3 DNA follows: TGTGCCAGCAGCTTGGTGCGGTCTGGGTTCCCCGGGGAGCTGTTTTTT.

This clonotype was recorded a few times. The chain couples TRBV28 to TRBJ2-1; 7 nucleotides agree with TRBD2. The CDR3 is made up of 16 amino acids. Germline CDR1 MDHEN, CDR2 SYDVKM. J gave up 8 bases and V 8 bases, and 18 bases lay outside the gene matches. The CDR3 loop is CASEPGGLLMGDEQFF. The CDR3 DNA sequence: TGTGCCAGCGAGCCGGGAGGTCTATTAATGGGTGATGAGCAGTTCTTC.

A remark on this clonotype: Since no conserved phenylalanine or tryptophan closes the CDR3, a read error is the likely cause. V and J are TRBV6-1 and TRBJ1-4; 7 bases map to TRBD1. The junction had 13 bases not matched to a gene; V was cut back by 6 bases and J by 9 bases. CDR3 length: 15 residues. The germline gives CDR1 MNHNS, CDR2 SASEGT. The DNA for the CDR3 is TGTGCCAGCAGCCCGACCGGGACAGACCAACAAAAACTGTTTATT. This encodes CASSPTGTDQQKLFI.

In this sample, this clonotype turned up a few times. The V call is TRBV5-1, the J call TRBJ1-1; 11 bases are a match to TRBD1. The germline V gene encodes CDR1 SGHRS and CDR2 YFSETQ. This CDR3 comprises 17 residues. The J segment lost 0 bases and the V segment lost 1 base, leaving 5 bases of the junction unmatched. The CDR3 region has the DNA TGCGCCAGCAGCTTGCCCGGGACAGGGGGAATGAACACTGAAGCTTTCTTT. Translated, it gives CASSLPGTGGMNTEAFF.

There are many counts of this clonotype. The V call is TRBV12-3 or TRBV12-4, the J call TRBJ2-7, with 9 bases that match TRBD1. The CDR3 runs to 16 residues. Unmatched junction bases numbered 10, after V lost 5 bases and J lost 2 bases. The CDR3 loop reads CASSRGTGRATYEQYF. DNA of the CDR3: TGTGCCAGCAGTCGAGGGACAGGGAGAGCTACCTACGAGCAGTACTTC.

The J gene is TRBJ1-1, the V gene TRBV10-1; D not certain. This CDR3 has 13 amino acids. Germline lookup yields CDR1 WNHNN and CDR2 SYGVQD (reference sequence). Between the trimmed V and J ends, which lost 7 bases and 3 bases, there was a span of 12 bases. In DNA, the CDR3 is TGCGCCAGCAATCCCGGTCGGGACACTGAAGCTTTCTTT. Protein product: CASNPGRDTEAFF.